One T cell receptor beta chain is described in this entry. The CDR3 is 15 residues long. From germline, CDR1 is SGDLS and CDR2 YYNGEE. V was clipped by 2 bases and J by 7 bases; unmatched bases: 12. This sample stems from a study of blood T cell repertoires in COVID-19. Participants' reported clinical history set cohort assignment. Exposed enrollees had met someone with a PCR-confirmed or clinician-diagnosed COVID-19 case at some point within the 2 weeks before study entry. Profiling relied on immunoSEQ multiplex PCR, and the TCRdb table lists in-frame clones only, not all of them. The table shows 150,000 or so clones, with over 70% occurring only once.

The sequence was collected from a man between 65 and 79 years old who had been exposed to COVID-19. The sequenced sample consisted of PBMCs or T cells enriched from blood (not recorded which). This sequence joins TRBV9 and TRBJ2-7; 7 nucleotides align to TRBD2. CDR3 in amino acids: CASSVGGRGAGEQYF. CDR3 DNA sequence: TGTGCCAGCAGCGTGGGAGGGCGGGGCGCCGGGGAGCAGTACTTC.